These 9 T cell receptor beta chains came from one sample sequenced in a study of Graves' ophthalmopathy and Graves' hyperthyroidism. From RNA, the CDR3 regions of TCR beta chains were amplified and sequenced. HTBI-primed RT-PCR formed the first round, and a multiplex PCR formed the second. TCRdb processed the multiplex PCR reads anew with MiXCR; each CDR3 protein has one entry. The top ten hold 11% of the sample, which has more than 1,000,000 distinct CDR3 sequences, 36% seen once. Sample: peripheral blood or thyroid tissue (not recorded which). These receptors originate from an adult man with Graves' hyperthyroidism.

Turning to this clonotype: This may stem from a read error, because a much larger clone lies one nucleotide away. This chain uses TRBV25-1 with TRBJ1-4; D possibly corresponds to TRBD1 (5 bases). The CDR3 spans 13 residues. The germline V gene encodes CDR1 MGHDK and CDR2 SYGVNS. CDR3 residues: CAGSSDTNEKLFF. The CDR3 nucleotides read TGTGCCGGCAGCTCGGACACGAATGAAAAACTGTTTTTT.

This clonotype occurred once. The gene calls are TRBV7-9 and TRBJ2-2, with TRBD2 matching over 7 bases. This CDR3 spans 15 amino acids. Trimming removed 4 bases from V and 6 bases from J; junction bases left unmatched: 8. CDR1 SEHNR and CDR2 FQNEAQ come from the germline V gene (reference sequence). The CDR3 here is CASSSLAMGPGELFF. The CDR3 DNA sequence: TGTGCCAGCAGCTCACTAGCGATGGGACCCGGGGAGCTGTTTTTT.

A remark on this clonotype: It is likely a read error, because the conserved phenylalanine at the end of the CDR3 is missing. No DNA is shown, since the ends of the CDR3 on it are uncertain; the CDR3 is the one TCRdb lists. The chain links TRBV29-1 to TRBJ1-2; the listed D gene, TRBD1, was not tested against the DNA. Per germline, CDR1 SQVTM and CDR2 ANQGSEA. The length of the CDR3 is 10 amino acids, counting both ends. This CDR3 is CSVEAGLATY.

V is TRBV30 and J is TRBJ2-7; TRBD1 matches 7 bases. With 4 bases clipped from V and 7 bases from J, the junction kept 7 bases outside the gene matches. The germline CDR1 and CDR2 sequences are GTSNPN and SVGIG (reference sequence). This CDR3 is 12 amino acids long. CDR3 bases: TGTGCCTGGACCCGACAGGGTGTGGAGCAGTACTTC. This codes for CAWTRQGVEQYF.

There are a few counts of this clonotype. The gene calls are TRBV12-3 or TRBV12-4 and TRBJ1-5; D uncertain. The CDR3 is 16 amino acids. V was clipped by 6 bases and J by 0 bases, with 15 bases between them. Here the CDR3 reads CASRVWTELSNQPQHF. The CDR3 DNA is TGTGCCAGCAGGGTCTGGACGGAACTTAGCAATCAGCCCCAGCATTTT.

With regard to this clonotype: This is likely a read error, given that the CDR3 carries no conserved phenylalanine or tryptophan at its end. The chain carries TRBV10-3 and TRBJ2-5, with 8 bases fitting TRBD2. Germline V lookup: CDR1 ENHRY, CDR2 SYGVKD. V lost 6 bases to trimming and J lost 3 bases; unmatched junction nucleotides: 3. The CDR3 is 13 amino acids. CDR3 DNA: TGTGCCATCAGCCCGGGAGGGGAAGAGACCCAGTACTCC. Translation: CAISPGGEETQYS.

This clonotype has only a few counts. This rearrangement joins TRBV27 to TRBJ2-7, with TRBD1 identical over 10 bases. The V segment lost 8 bases and the J segment 7 bases; nucleotides outside the gene matches: 14. This CDR3 contains 15 residues. Germline assignment: CDR1 MNHEY and CDR2 SMNVEV (reference sequence). CDR3 sequence: CASRPGTGAWGEQYF. In DNA, the CDR3 is TGTGCCAGCCGACCCGGGACAGGGGCCTGGGGGGAGCAGTACTTC.

The J gene is TRBJ2-5, the V gene TRBV29-1; D may correspond to TRBD1 or TRBD2 (5 bases each). The germline CDR1 and CDR2 sequences are SQVTM and ANQGSEA. The CDR3 loop spans 13 amino acids. V dropped 6 bases and J dropped 2 bases, with 13 bases sitting between them. The CDR3 region has the DNA TGCAGCGTGGCCCGGGGCATACAAGAGACCCAGTACTTC. Protein sequence: CSVARGIQETQYF.

This clonotype has more than one count but fewer than ten. The rearrangement links TRBV6-6 to TRBJ1-1; D possibly corresponds to TRBD1 (5 bases). With 8 bases removed from V and 1 base from J, the gap between germline ends came to 11 bases. The CDR3 runs 13 residues. Per the germline V gene, CDR1 is MNHNY and CDR2 is SVGAGI (reference sequence). CDR3 in DNA: TGTGCCAGCGGAAGTGGACAGAACACTGAAGCTTTCTTT. Its translation: CASGSGQNTEAFF.